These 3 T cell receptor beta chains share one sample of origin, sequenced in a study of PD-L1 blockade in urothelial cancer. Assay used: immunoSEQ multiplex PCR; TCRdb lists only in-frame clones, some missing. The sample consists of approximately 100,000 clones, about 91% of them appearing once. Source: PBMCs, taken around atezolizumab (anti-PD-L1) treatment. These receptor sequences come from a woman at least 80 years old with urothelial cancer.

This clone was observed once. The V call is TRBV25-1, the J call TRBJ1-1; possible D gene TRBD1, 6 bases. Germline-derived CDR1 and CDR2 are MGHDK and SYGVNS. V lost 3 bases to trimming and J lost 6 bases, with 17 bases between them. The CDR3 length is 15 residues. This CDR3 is CASSEDTGRGAEAFF. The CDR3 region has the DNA TGTGCCAGCAGTGAGGATACAGGGAGAGGCGCTGAAGCTTTCTTT.

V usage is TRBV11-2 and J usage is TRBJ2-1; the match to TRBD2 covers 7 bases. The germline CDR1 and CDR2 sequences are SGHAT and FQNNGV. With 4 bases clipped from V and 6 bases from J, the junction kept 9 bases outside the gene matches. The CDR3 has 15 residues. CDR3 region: CASSSPTSRANEQFF. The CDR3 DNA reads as TGTGCCAGCAGCTCCCCGACTAGCAGGGCCAATGAGCAGTTCTTC.

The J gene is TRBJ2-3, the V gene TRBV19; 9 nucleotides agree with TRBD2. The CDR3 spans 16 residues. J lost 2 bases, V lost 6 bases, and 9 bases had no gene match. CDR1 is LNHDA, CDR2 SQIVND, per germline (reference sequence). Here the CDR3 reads CASSVGLAGNTDTQYF. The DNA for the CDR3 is TGTGCCAGTAGCGTTGGGCTAGCGGGAAACACAGATACGCAGTATTTT.